This TCR beta chain was found in a study of persistence of HIV-infected CD4 T cells. The CDR3 has 13 amino acids. Trimming took off 0 bases at V and 4 bases at J, with 7 bases between the two ends. Germline V CDR1 and CDR2: GTSNPN, SVGIG (reference sequence). An overlapping HIV-1 Gag peptide pool stimulated these cells at roughly 0.97 ug/peptide/mL. Sorting of responding CD4+ T cells relied on upregulated CD40 ligand together with CD69. For at least 4 years, plasma HIV-1 RNA was undetectable (<50 copies/mL). On this clone itself: No antigen is known for it.

The libraries were made with immunoSEQ version 4 in survey mode. Only in-frame clones appear in the TCRdb table, and some are missing; sequencing was by immunoSEQ multiplex PCR. The data show about 32,000 clones, 70% seen once. This clonotype was obtained from an adult man with HIV who was CMV-seropositive. V usage is TRBV30 and J usage is TRBJ1-5; D is possibly TRBD1 (5 bases). This material consisted of CD4+ T cells sorted from PBMCs after roughly 18-hour stimulation, taken from a patient who received antiretroviral therapy. The CDR3 region is CAWSVQANQPQHF. Here the CDR3 DNA reads TGTGCCTGGAGTGTACAGGCAAATCAGCCCCAGCATTTT.